These T cell receptor beta chains were read from a single sample in a study of blood T cell repertoires in COVID-19. Clones were sequenced by immunoSEQ multiplex PCR, and TCRdb holds only the in-frame ones, with some missing. The table has about 250,000 clones, about 90% seen once; the top ten hold roughly 3%. Material: peripheral blood. Receptors were obtained from a man between 18 and 29 years old with active or convalescent COVID-19. The CDR3 runs from the conserved cysteine through the conserved F or W. A D gene is named only where the DNA matches it firmly. Clone size is stated in some rows and not others, as once, few, many or a class when expanded.

>.|few|TRBV10-3|TRBJ1-3
CAISGSGQRNTIYF
TGTGCCATCAGTGGCTCAGGACAGCGAAACACCATATATTTT
>.|.|TRBV14|TRBJ1-6
CASSQVPTNSPLHF
TGTGCCAGCAGCCAAGTTCCTACGAATTCACCCCTCCACTTT
>.|.|TRBV2|TRBJ1-1
CASSGEWNTEAFF
TGTGCCAGCAGCGGAGAGTGGAACACTGAAGCTTTCTTT
>.|.|TRBV13|TRBJ1-1
CASSSPSNYGNTEAFF
TGTGCCAGCAGCTCTCCTTCTAATTATGGGAACACTGAAGCTTTCTTT
>.|.|TRBV6-5|TRBJ2-1
CASRASLPRGDEQFF
TGTGCCAGCAGGGCCTCGCTCCCCAGGGGGGATGAGCAGTTCTTC
>TRBD1|.|TRBV19|TRBJ1-1
CASSVGQGGTEAFF
TGTGCCAGTAGTGTGGGACAGGGGGGCACTGAAGCTTTCTTT
>.|.|TRBV7-2|TRBJ1-1
CASSLSGGRGAFF
TGTGCCAGCAGCTTAAGCGGGGGCAGGGGAGCTTTCTTT
>.|.|TRBV3-1/TRBV3-2|TRBJ1-2
CASSQVPGPRGYTF
TGTGCCAGCAGCCAAGTCCCAGGGCCTAGGGGCTACACCTTC
>TRBD2|.|TRBV7-2|TRBJ2-3
CASSSSSSGGFTDTQYF
TGTGCCAGCAGCTCATCATCTAGCGGGGGTTTCACAGATACGCAGTATTTT
>TRBD1|.|TRBV28|TRBJ1-2
CASSFRTGDYGYTF
TGTGCCAGCAGTTTCAGGACAGGGGACTATGGCTACACCTTC
>.|.|TRBV3-1/TRBV3-2|TRBJ1-2
CASSQGTSGGYTF
TGTGCCAGCAGCCAGGGGACATCAGGTGGCTACACCTTC
>TRBD1|.|TRBV29-1|TRBJ1-2
CSVHRQGDGYGYTF
TGCAGCGTTCATCGACAGGGGGACGGCTATGGCTACACCTTC
>TRBD1|few|TRBV4-1|TRBJ1-5
CASSLGTGGPPQHF
TGCGCCAGCAGCCTTGGGACAGGGGGTCCGCCCCAGCATTTT
>.|.|TRBV11-2|TRBJ2-3
CASSSGAFSTDTQYF
TGTGCCAGCAGCTCCGGAGCTTTTAGCACAGATACGCAGTATTTT
>TRBD2|.|TRBV7-8|TRBJ2-7
CASSLELAGSYEQYF
TGTGCCAGCAGCTTAGAACTAGCGGGATCCTACGAGCAGTACTTC
>.|.|TRBV5-1|TRBJ2-4
CASSLGRGAQNIQYF
TGCGCCAGCAGCTTGGGTCGGGGGGCCCAAAACATTCAGTACTTC
>.|.|TRBV7-8|TRBJ1-5
CASSLASDQPQHF
TGTGCCAGCAGCTTAGCTTCAGATCAGCCCCAGCATTTT
>TRBD2|.|TRBV28|TRBJ2-3
CASSLIASGDTQYF
TGTGCCAGCAGTTTAATCGCTAGCGGAGATACGCAGTATTTT
>.|.|TRBV25-1|TRBJ1-1
CASMDTVKTEAFF
TGTGCCAGCATGGACACGGTTAAAACTGAAGCTTTCTTT
>.|once|TRBV29-1|TRBJ2-3
CSTMAGQGSTDTQYF
TGCAGCACGATGGCCGGGCAGGGAAGCACAGATACGCAGTATTTT
>TRBD1|.|TRBV6-2/TRBV6-3|TRBJ2-7
CASSYSHRGLSYEQYF
TGTGCCAGCAGTTACTCACACAGGGGGCTTTCCTACGAGCAGTACTTC
>.|.|TRBV5-4|TRBJ2-7
CASSGGVIYEQYF
TGTGCCAGCAGCGGAGGAGTTATCTACGAGCAGTACTTC
>.|.|TRBV11-3|TRBJ1-1
CASSLDGFAEAFF
TGTGCCAGCAGCTTAGACGGTTTCGCTGAAGCTTTCTTT
>.|.|TRBV20-1|TRBJ1-2
CSAPSGYTF
TGCAGTGCCCCTTCGGGCTACACCTTC
>.|.|TRBV7-9|TRBJ1-2
CASSRPNGGIGGYTF
TGTGCCAGCAGCCGGCCAAATGGGGGGATAGGCGGCTACACCTTC
>.|.|TRBV4-1|TRBJ1-1
CASSLSVYTEAFF
TGCGCCAGCAGCCTCTCAGTGTACACTGAAGCTTTCTTT
>.|.|TRBV6-2/TRBV6-3|TRBJ2-1
CASSHVDSAYNEQFF
TGTGCCAGCAGCCACGTGGACAGTGCCTACAATGAGCAGTTCTTC
>.|.|TRBV9|TRBJ1-2
CASSPVWGANYGYTF
TGTGCCAGCAGCCCTGTGTGGGGAGCTAACTATGGCTACACCTTC
>.|.|TRBV7-3|TRBJ2-2
CASSLSIAGLGTGELFF
TGTGCCAGCAGCTTAAGTATCGCCGGGTTGGGCACCGGGGAGCTGTTTTTT
>.|once|TRBV11-2|TRBJ2-7
CASSLDLSSGYEQYF
TGTGCCAGCAGCTTAGATCTCTCGTCAGGGTACGAGCAGTACTTC
>.|.|TRBV30|TRBJ1-2
CAWITWGPGNYGYTF
TGTGCCTGGATCACATGGGGTCCAGGGAACTATGGCTACACCTTC
>.|few|TRBV28|TRBJ1-6
CASMTAASPLHF
TGTGCCAGCATGACGGCGGCCTCACCCCTCCACTTT
>TRBD2|.|TRBV9|TRBJ2-1
CASTSASGDYNEQFF
TGTGCCAGCACCTCTGCTAGCGGGGATTACAATGAGCAGTTCTTC
>.|few|TRBV27|TRBJ2-3
CASSFRISTSTDTQYF
TGTGCCAGCAGTTTTCGTATCTCTACTAGCACAGATACGCAGTATTTT
>.|.|TRBV28|TRBJ2-7
CASSLGPGSEQYF
TGTGCCAGCAGTTTAGGTCCGGGTTCCGAGCAGTACTTC
>TRBD1|.|TRBV6-5|TRBJ2-7
CASSRTGSYEQYF
TGTGCCAGCAGTAGGACAGGGTCCTACGAGCAGTACTTC
>TRBD1|.|TRBV18|TRBJ2-2
CASSRGDRGRRIGELFF
TGTGCCAGCTCACGCGGGGACAGGGGGCGACGGATCGGGGAGCTGTTTTTT
>.|.|TRBV6-2/TRBV6-3|TRBJ2-5
CASSYFGAQETQYF
TGTGCCAGCAGTTACTTCGGAGCTCAAGAGACCCAGTACTTC
>.|.|TRBV5-6|TRBJ2-5
CASGSDWPYQETQYF
TGTGCCAGCGGTTCGGACTGGCCTTACCAAGAGACCCAGTACTTC
>.|.|TRBV4-3|TRBJ2-4
CASSHSGRVAKNIQYF
TGCGCCAGCAGCCACTCCGGCAGGGTAGCCAAAAACATTCAGTACTTC
>.|.|TRBV10-3|TRBJ1-3
CATETPHSGNTIYF
TGTGCCACCGAGACACCACACTCTGGAAACACCATATATTTT
>TRBD2|.|TRBV4-3|TRBJ2-1
CASSQDTSGSGNEQFF
TGCGCCAGCAGCCAAGATACTAGCGGGAGTGGGAATGAGCAGTTCTTC
>.|.|TRBV7-2|TRBJ2-4
CASSLGQLNIQYF
TGTGCCAGCAGCTTGGGCCAATTAAACATTCAGTACTTC
>.|.|TRBV20-1|TRBJ2-7
CSASGPGVSYEQYF
TGCAGTGCTAGTGGTCCGGGGGTCTCCTACGAGCAGTACTTC